Below, 5 T cell receptor beta chains from the same sample are listed, as sequenced in a study of T cells in narcolepsy. The repertoire was sequenced with immunoSEQ multiplex PCR; TCRdb's copy has only in-frame clones and lacks some. The repertoire includes tens of thousands of clones, over 70% of them detected once, and 4% to 4.5% sits in the top ten. Sequencing was performed on memory (CD45RA-) CD4+ T cells from blood. The source of these receptors is a human donor in good health.

This clone appeared a few times. The chain couples TRBV7-9 to TRBJ2-3, with 8 bases that match TRBD2. The CDR3 covers 15 residues. Germline CDR1 and CDR2: SEHNR and FQNEAQ (reference sequence). With V trimmed by 6 bases and J by 2 bases, 7 bases remained unmatched. CDR3 sequence (DNA): TGTGCCAGCAGGTGGGGTAGCGGGAACACAGATACGCAGTATTTT. This sequence encodes CASRWGSGNTDTQYF.

The chain joins TRBV6-6 to TRBJ2-5; TRBD1 matches 8 bases. The CDR3 extends over 13 amino acids. Per germline, CDR1 MNHNY and CDR2 SVGAGI (reference sequence). With 7 bases clipped from V and 5 bases from J, the junction kept 6 bases outside the gene matches. The CDR3 nucleotides are TGTGCCAGCAAAGACAGGGGTGTCGAGACCCAGTACTTC. Protein product: CASKDRGVETQYF.

The rearrangement uses TRBV6-1 and TRBJ2-2; TRBD2 agrees at 12 bases. V dropped 4 bases and J dropped 3; count of bases not matched to a gene: 0. The V gene's germline CDR1 is MNHNS and CDR2 SASEGT. CDR3 length equals 15 residues. The CDR3 sequence is CASSGLAGDTGELFF. The CDR3, as DNA: TGTGCCAGCAGTGGACTAGCGGGGGACACCGGGGAGCTGTTTTTT.

The chain is built from TRBV6-1 and TRBJ1-6, with D tentatively TRBD1 (5 bases). Germline V lookup: CDR1 MNHNS, CDR2 SASEGT. The CDR3 has 15 amino acids. The germline V and J ends were trimmed by 7 bases and 2 bases, with 12 bases remaining between them. The CDR3 sequence: CASTMGGTYNSPLHF. DNA for the CDR3: TGTGCCAGCACTATGGGGGGGACCTATAATTCACCCCTCCACTTT.

This clone came up once. The chain links TRBV10-3 to TRBJ1-2; 9 positions match TRBD1. CDR1 ENHRY and CDR2 SYGVKD come from the germline V gene. CDR3 size: 14 residues. With V trimmed by 5 bases and J by 6 bases, 7 bases remained unmatched. Here the CDR3 reads CAISRDRAPHGYTF. DNA of the CDR3: TGTGCCATCAGTCGGGACAGGGCCCCACATGGCTACACCTTC.